This TCR beta chain was identified during a study of T cells in Graves' hyperthyroidism and ophthalmopathy. This CDR3 comprises 16 residues. CDR1 is LGHNA, CDR2 YSLEER, per germline. Germline trimming cut 1 base from V and 11 bases from J; bases unmatched to any gene: 12. Worth noting for this clonotype: Its target is unknown.

The study's findings and limits: Ophthalmopathy prediction by the model preceded onset by a median approximately six months.

Template material for amplifying TCR beta CDR3 regions consisted of RNA transcripts. During a first-round RT-PCR of the TCR CDR3, the HTBI primer set was used. Using its own MiXCR run on the multiplex PCR reads, TCRdb lists one record per CDR3 protein. Of hundreds of thousands of distinct CDR3 sequences in the sample, roughly 20% are singletons; the top ten hold 34%. The specimen was blood. The rearrangement joins TRBV4-3 to TRBJ2-1; 9 bases line up with TRBD2. This sequence was found in a man under 40 with Graves' ophthalmopathy. The CDR3 loop is CASSQGRGGGGRQQFF. The CDR3 region has the DNA TGCGCCAGCAGCCAAGGGCGCGGCGGGGGGGGACGGCAGCAGTTCTTC.